This T cell receptor (beta chain) was documented in a study of blood T cells in healthy people across ages. Germline-derived CDR1 and CDR2 are SGDLS and YYNGEE. This CDR3 is 16 amino acids long. The draw of peripheral blood yielded ten milliliters from each donor. Samples had at least 7 million PBMCs isolated from them. Total RNA amounts of at least 6 micrograms were extracted per sample. Concerning this clonotype: A much larger clone differs by one base, so this may be a read error.

A sample-barcoded 5' primer and a J-beta primer mix were used in a second PCR of roughly 6 to 12 cycles. There were at least 3 million CDR3-containing paired-end reads obtained from each sample. TCRdb itself ran the 5' RACE reads through MiXCR, one entry per CDR3 protein. The sample carries 630,000 or so distinct CDR3 sequences, 25% to 30% recorded once. This sequence was found in a woman aged 80 or over in good health. The chain uses TRBV9 and TRBJ2-1; D could derive from TRBD1 or TRBD2 (6 bases each). Sequencing was performed on blood. The CDR3 DNA follows: TGTGCCAGCAGCGTAGACGCTCGGGGGCGTTGGAATGAGCAGGTCTTC. Translating gives CASSVDARGRWNEQVF.